The entry below gives a single T cell receptor beta chain sequence along with its context. The record originates from a study of CD8 T cells in Susac syndrome. The germline CDR1 and CDR2 sequences are DFQATT and SNEGSKA (reference sequence). With V trimmed by 0 bases and J by 4 bases, 4 bases remained unmatched. This CDR3 is 16 amino acids long. It was with random hexamers that roughly 0.45 to 1 ug RNA was reverse transcribed. TCRdb processed the immunoSEQ multiplex PCR reads anew with MiXCR; each CDR3 protein has one entry. The sample yields some 110,000 distinct CDR3 sequences, about 95% seen once. The chain recombines TRBV20-1 with TRBJ2-1, with 12 bases that match TRBD2. The sequenced material came from CD4+ T cells from PBMCs. This TCR derives from a human donor in good health. In DNA, the CDR3 is TGCAGTGCTAGAGATCTAGCGGGAGGGGATTACAATGAGCAGTTCTTC. This sequence encodes CSARDLAGGDYNEQFF.